Below, 5 T cell receptor beta chains from the same sample are listed, as sequenced in a study of cytomegalovirus exposure and HLA in healthy donors. With 60 Vbeta and 13 Jbeta primers, the PCR was carried out. Assay used: immunoSEQ multiplex PCR; TCRdb lists only in-frame clones, some missing. The data hold tens of thousands of clones, with about 70% observed a single time. Sequencing was carried out using PBMCs. The source of these receptors is a woman under 40 in good health and CMV-seronegative.

The chain joins TRBV28 to TRBJ1-2; 9 nucleotides line up with TRBD1. CDR1 MDHEN and CDR2 SYDVKM come from the germline V gene. The CDR3 runs 13 residues. J lost 6 bases, V lost 5 bases, and 4 bases had no gene match. The CDR3 nucleotides are TGTGCCAGCAGTCCCCGGGACAGGGATGGCTACACCTTC. Amino acid sequence: CASSPRDRDGYTF.

This clone was seen a single time. The V gene is TRBV7-2, the J gene TRBJ2-7; D possibly corresponds to TRBD1 (5 bases). CDR1 is SGHTA and CDR2 is FQGNSA in the germline V gene. The CDR3 is made up of 13 amino acids. V lost 3 bases and J 2 bases, leaving 8 bases between the germline ends. CDR3 in amino acids: CASSFDSPYEQYF. The DNA for the CDR3 is TGTGCCAGCAGCTTTGACAGCCCCTACGAGCAGTACTTC.

This clone was seen more than once but under ten times. The rearrangement joins TRBV4-1 to TRBJ2-1, with 7 bases aligning to TRBD2. The CDR3 has 20 residues. With V trimmed by 1 base and J by 0 bases, 15 bases remained unmatched. Germline V gene data show CDR1 as MGHRA and CDR2 as YSYEKL. As DNA, the CDR3 is TGCGCCAGCAGCCAAGGACGGCCGGGGGGACCTAGGGGCTCCTACAATGAGCAGTTCTTC. It encodes CASSQGRPGGPRGSYNEQFF.

This chain links TRBV28 with TRBJ1-4; no clear D. Germline V CDR1 and CDR2: MDHEN, SYDVKM. There are 14 residues in the CDR3. V was pared by 5 bases and J by 5 bases, with 12 bases between. The CDR3 protein is CASSPRGLNEKLFF. The CDR3 region has the DNA TGTGCCAGCAGTCCCCGCGGCCTGAATGAAAAACTGTTTTTT.

The chain is built from TRBV28 and TRBJ1-2; 10 positions agree with TRBD1. CDR1 and CDR2 (germline): MDHEN, SYDVKM. J gave up 8 bases and V 6 bases, and 6 bases lay outside the gene matches. The CDR3 length is 13 residues. The CDR3 spells CASSWDRGVGYTF. The CDR3 DNA reads as TGTGCCAGCAGCTGGGACAGGGGAGTAGGCTACACCTTC.